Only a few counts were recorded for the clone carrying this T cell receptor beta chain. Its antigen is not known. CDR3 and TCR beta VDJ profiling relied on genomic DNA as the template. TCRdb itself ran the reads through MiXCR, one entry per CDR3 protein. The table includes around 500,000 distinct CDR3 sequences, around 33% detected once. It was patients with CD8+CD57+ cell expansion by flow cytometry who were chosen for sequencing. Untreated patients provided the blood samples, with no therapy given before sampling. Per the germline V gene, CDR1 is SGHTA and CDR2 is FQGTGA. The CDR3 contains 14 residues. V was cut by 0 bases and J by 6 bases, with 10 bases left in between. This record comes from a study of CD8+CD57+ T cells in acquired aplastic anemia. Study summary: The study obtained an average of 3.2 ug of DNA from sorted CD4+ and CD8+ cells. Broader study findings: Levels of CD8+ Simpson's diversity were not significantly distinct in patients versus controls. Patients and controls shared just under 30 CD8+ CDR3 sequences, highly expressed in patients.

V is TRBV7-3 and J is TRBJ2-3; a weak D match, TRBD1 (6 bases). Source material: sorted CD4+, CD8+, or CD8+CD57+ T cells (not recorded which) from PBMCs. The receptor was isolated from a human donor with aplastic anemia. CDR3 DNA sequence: TGTGCCAGCAGCTTAACGGGGGCCCAGGATACGCAGTATTTT. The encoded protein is CASSLTGAQDTQYF.